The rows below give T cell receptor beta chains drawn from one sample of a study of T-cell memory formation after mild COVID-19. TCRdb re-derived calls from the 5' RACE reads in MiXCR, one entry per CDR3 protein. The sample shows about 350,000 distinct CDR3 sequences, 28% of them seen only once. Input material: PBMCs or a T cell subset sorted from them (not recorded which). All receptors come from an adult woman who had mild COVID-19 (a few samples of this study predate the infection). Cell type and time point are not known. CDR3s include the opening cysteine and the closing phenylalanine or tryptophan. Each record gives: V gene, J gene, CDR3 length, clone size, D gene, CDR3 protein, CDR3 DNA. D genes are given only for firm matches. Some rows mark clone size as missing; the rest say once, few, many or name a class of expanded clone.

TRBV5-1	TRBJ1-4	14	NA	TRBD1	CASSWGQGGEKLFF	TGCGCCAGCAGCTGGGGACAGGGAGGGGAAAAACTGTTTTTT
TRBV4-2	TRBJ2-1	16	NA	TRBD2	CASSQGAGGSYNEQFF	TGTGCCAGCAGCCAAGGAGCGGGGGGGTCTTACAATGAGCAGTTCTTC
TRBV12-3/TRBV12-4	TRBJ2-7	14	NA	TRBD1	CASSLIPGGIEQYF	TGTGCCAGCAGTTTAATCCCAGGGGGAATCGAGCAGTACTTC
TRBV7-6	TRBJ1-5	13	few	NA	CASSLGGDQPQHF	TGTGCCAGCAGCTTGGGAGGGGATCAGCCCCAGCATTTT
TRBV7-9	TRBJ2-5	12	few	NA	CASSGPLSAQYF	TGTGCCAGCAGCGGACCTCTGAGCGCCCAGTACTTC
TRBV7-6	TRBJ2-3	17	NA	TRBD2	CASSLEVSGASTDTQYF	TGTGCCAGCAGCTTAGAAGTCAGCGGGGCAAGCACAGATACGCAGTATTTT
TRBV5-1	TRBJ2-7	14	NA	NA	CASSFEGPSYEQYF	TGCGCCAGCAGCTTCGAGGGGCCCTCCTACGAGCAGTACTTC
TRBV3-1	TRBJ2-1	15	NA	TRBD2	CASSPWTSGHNEQFF	TGTGCCAGCAGTCCTTGGACTAGCGGGCACAATGAGCAGTTCTTC
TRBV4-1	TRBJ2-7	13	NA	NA	CASSQGRSGEQYF	TGCGCCAGCAGCCAAGGGCGGAGTGGCGAGCAGTACTTC
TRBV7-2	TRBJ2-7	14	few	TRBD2	CASSPRTRTYEQYF	TGTGCCAGCAGCCCCCGGACTAGAACCTACGAGCAGTACTTC
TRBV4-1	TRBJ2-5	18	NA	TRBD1	CASSQGREVGTGRETQYF	TGCGCCAGCAGCCAAGGAAGGGAAGTCGGGACAGGGAGAGAGACCCAGTACTTC
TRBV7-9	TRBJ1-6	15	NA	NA	CASSSSDRVNSPLHF	TGTGCCAGCAGCTCTTCGGATAGGGTTAATTCACCCCTCCACTTT
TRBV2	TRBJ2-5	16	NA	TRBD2	CASSPLAGTTQETQYF	TGTGCCAGCAGTCCACTAGCGGGTACCACCCAAGAGACCCAGTACTTC
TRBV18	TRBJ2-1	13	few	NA	CASSPPSVNEQFF	TGTGCCAGCTCACCACCTTCCGTCAATGAGCAGTTCTTC
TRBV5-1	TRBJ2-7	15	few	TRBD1	CASSLNLWDRSEQYF	TGCGCCAGCAGCTTGAATCTTTGGGACAGGTCCGAGCAGTACTTC
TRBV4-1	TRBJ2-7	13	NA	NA	CASSQAGRYEQYF	TGCGCCAGCAGCCAAGCTGGCCGTTACGAGCAGTACTTC
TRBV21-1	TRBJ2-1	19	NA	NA	CASKEDSLHQVGSDNEQFF	TGTGCCAGCAAGGAGGACAGTCTTCACCAGGTTGGATCGGACAATGAGCAGTTCTTC
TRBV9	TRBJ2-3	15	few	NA	CASSVGAVWGDTQYF	TGTGCCAGCAGCGTAGGAGCGGTGTGGGGTGATACGCAGTATTTT
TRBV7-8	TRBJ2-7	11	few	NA	CASSPHYEQYF	TGTGCCAGCAGCCCCCATTACGAGCAGTACTTC
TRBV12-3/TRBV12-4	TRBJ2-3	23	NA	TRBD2	CASSLSHLLGSLAGGPSGDTQYF	TGTGCCAGTAGTTTATCCCACCTTTTGGGTTCGCTAGCGGGGGGGCCGAGTGGAGATACGCAGTATTTT
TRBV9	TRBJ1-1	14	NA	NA	CASSVEGGNTEAFF	TGTGCCAGCAGCGTAGAGGGGGGAAACACTGAAGCTTTCTTT
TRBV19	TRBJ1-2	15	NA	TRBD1	CASSVPTQGNYGYTF	TGTGCCAGTAGTGTCCCCACACAGGGGAACTATGGCTACACCTTC
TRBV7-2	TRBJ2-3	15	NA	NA	CASSLAGVDTDTQYF	TGTGCCAGCAGCTTAGCTGGGGTAGACACAGATACGCAGTATTTT